This T cell receptor (beta chain) was found in a study of T cells generated in artificial thymic organoids (TCRdb year 2017). About the full investigation: TCR alpha and beta CDR3 repertoires of in vitro artificial thymic organoid-derived CD8 single positive T cells were compared with thymic and peripheral blood naive CD8 T cells. The displayed repertoire sequencing data were described as being representative of three independent experiments. The paper as a whole reports these results and caveats: No skewed Valpha or Vbeta usage was observed in organoid-derived T cells, a finding that argues against dominance of unconventional lineages or clonal expansions. Physiological TCR clonotype diversity, comparable to that of thymic and blood naive CD8 T cells, was observed in organoid-derived CD8 single positive T cells.

By sample share, this clonotype is medium-sized (0.01 to 0.1%). Its specific antigen is unknown. Base qualities are not recorded, but no much larger clone differs from it by a single base. From cysteine to phenylalanine, the CDR3 is 15 amino acids long. Kept here is only the CDR3 DNA, which spans 45 bases and is read in frame from base 1. V was cut back by 9 bases and J by 2 bases, leaving a gap of 20 bases between them. Per the germline V gene (reference sequence), MNHEY is the CDR1 and SMNVEV is the CDR2. To build the artificial thymic organoids, human HSPCs were aggregated with MS5 murine stromal cells that had been transduced with human DLL1, and the aggregates were cultured at an air-liquid interface. The cells used to seed the organoids were FACS-purified CD34+CD3- hematopoietic stem and progenitor cells from which residual T cells had been depleted. Serum-free RB27 medium, consisting of RPMI 1640 supplemented with B27, FLT3L, IL-7 and ascorbic acid, was used for organoid culture. Organoid and thymic CD3+TCRalphabeta+CD8 single positive T cells were FACS sorted before RNA extraction. For each sample, total RNA was purified from 40,000 to 200,000 sorted cells using the RNeasy Micro kit, and RNA quality was assessed on an Agilent RNA 6000 Nano chip.

Separate semi-nested PCR amplifications were run for the TCRalpha and TCRbeta libraries, using Advantage 2 and reverse primers located in the TRAC or TRBC constant regions. First-strand cDNA synthesis used between roughly 3.5 and 550 ng of total RNA. TCR cDNA libraries were made by 5'-RACE with the SMARTer PCR cDNA Synthesis kit, using a poly-dT primer for first-strand synthesis. Each semi-nested reverse primer in the constant region carried a 5-nucleotide sample-specific barcode, and the resulting products were cleaned up with the Zymo DNA Clean and Concentrator-5 kit. As many as ten barcoded samples were combined into a pool, ligated to Illumina adaptors, and sequenced on an Illumina MiSeq as 2 x 150 bp paired-end reads. The original pipeline was this. After demultiplexing, reads were aligned using BLAT against a custom library built from IMGT containing every combination of human TRAV, TRAJ, TRBV, TRBD and TRBJ. The best BLAT hits were picked using pslCDnaFilter (-maxAligns=1, -ignoreIntrons), and custom Perl scripts were used to calculate clonotype frequencies. Using fastp trimming at Q25 and MiXCR clonotype assembly, TCRdb reanalyzed the public sequencing data and kept in-frame beta chains. Entries that share a CDR3 protein sequence are merged under the most common genes and DNA. The V and J calls and clone size are TCRdb's, not the authors'. In this sample the table shows under 10,000 distinct CDR3 sequences, under 30% of which occur a single time. The ten largest account for approximately 3% of the sample.

The V and J genes are TRBV27 and TRBJ2-7; possibly the D gene is TRBD1, per 5 matching bases. Material: naive CD8+ T cells grown in artificial thymic organoids from cord blood stem and progenitor cells. In light of the paper, this sample's cell subset or site label describes: CD3+TCRalphabeta+CD8SP T cells; for blood, CD45RO-CCR7+ naive CD8+ T cells. The TCR originated in a human donor who gave cord blood stem cells for thymic organoid culture, a cardiac surgery patient who gave postnatal thymus, or a blood donor (not recorded which). The CDR3 in this case is CASRSWAPGTYEQYF. The nucleotides read TGTGCCAGTCGGTCGTGGGCCCCAGGGACCTACGAGCAGTACTTC.